This TCR beta chain was recovered during a study of T cells in Graves' hyperthyroidism and ophthalmopathy. RNA transcripts yielded amplified TCR beta CDR3 regions. Using the HTBI primer set, a first-round RT-PCR was run on the TCR CDR3. TCRdb reprocessed the multiplex PCR reads via MiXCR and lists one record per CDR3 protein. The sample lists some 300,000 distinct CDR3 sequences, about 19% occurring once. Trimming pared 3 bases from V and 1 base from J, leaving 13 bases between. The CDR3 runs 16 residues. Germline-derived CDR1 and CDR2 are SGHRS and YFSETQ. Each person with ophthalmopathy scored at least 3 on the Clinical Activity Score, reached NOSPECS grade 4 or higher, and had been ill under 3 months.

The chain carries TRBV5-1 and TRBJ2-2; a possible D gene is TRBD2 (5 bases). The sample taken for sequencing was blood. The receptor was isolated from a man aged 45 to 65 with Graves' ophthalmopathy. The CDR3, as DNA: TGCGCCAGCAGCTCGGACGGCGCGGGGAACACCGGGGAGCTGTTTTTT. Protein product: CASSSDGAGNTGELFF.